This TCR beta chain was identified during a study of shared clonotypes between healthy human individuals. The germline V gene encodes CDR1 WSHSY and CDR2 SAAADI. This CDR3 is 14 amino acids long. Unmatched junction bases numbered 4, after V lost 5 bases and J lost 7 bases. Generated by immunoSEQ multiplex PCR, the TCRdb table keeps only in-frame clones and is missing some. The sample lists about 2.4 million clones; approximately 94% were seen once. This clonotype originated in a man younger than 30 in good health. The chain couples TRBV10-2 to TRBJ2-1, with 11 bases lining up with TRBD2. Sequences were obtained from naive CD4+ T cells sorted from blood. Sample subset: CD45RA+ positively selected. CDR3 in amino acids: CASSFTSGRNEQFF. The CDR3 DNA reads TGCGCCAGCAGTTTTACTAGCGGGAGAAATGAGCAGTTCTTC.